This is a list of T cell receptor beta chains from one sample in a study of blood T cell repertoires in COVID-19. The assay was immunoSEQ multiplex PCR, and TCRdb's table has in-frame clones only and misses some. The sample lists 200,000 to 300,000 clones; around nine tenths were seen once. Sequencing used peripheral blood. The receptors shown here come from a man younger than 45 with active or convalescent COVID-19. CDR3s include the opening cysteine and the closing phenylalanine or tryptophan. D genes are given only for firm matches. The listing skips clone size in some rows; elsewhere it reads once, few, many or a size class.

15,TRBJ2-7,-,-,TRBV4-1,CASSQGTNPTYEQYF,TGCGCCAGCAGCCAAGGGACAAACCCAACCTACGAGCAGTACTTC
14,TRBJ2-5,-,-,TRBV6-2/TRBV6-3,CASSYRTSPETQYF,TGTGCCAGCAGTTACCGTACTAGCCCCGAGACCCAGTACTTC
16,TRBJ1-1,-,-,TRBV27,CASRPRRTVIGTEAFF,TGTGCCAGCAGGCCACGAAGGACAGTGATTGGCACTGAAGCTTTCTTT
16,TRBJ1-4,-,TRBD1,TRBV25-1,CASSDRQGTYNEKLFF,TGTGCCAGCAGTGACCGACAGGGGACTTATAATGAAAAACTGTTTTTT
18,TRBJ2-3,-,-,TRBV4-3,CASSHRPRTARVTDTQYF,TGCGCCAGCAGCCACAGACCAAGGACAGCGAGGGTCACAGATACGCAGTATTTT
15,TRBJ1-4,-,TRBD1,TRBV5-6,CASSFYGQGNEKLFF,TGTGCCAGCAGCTTCTACGGACAGGGGAATGAAAAACTGTTTTTT
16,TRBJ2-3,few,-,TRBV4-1,CASSQVPQLGTDTQYF,TGCGCCAGCAGCCAAGTTCCACAGCTGGGCACAGATACGCAGTATTTT
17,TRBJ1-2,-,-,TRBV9,CASSVEGVGGINYGYTF,TGTGCCAGCAGCGTAGAGGGTGTGGGAGGGATTAACTATGGCTACACCTTC
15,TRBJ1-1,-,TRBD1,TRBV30,CASTGPRTGGTEAFF,TGTGCCTCAACCGGTCCGCGGACAGGGGGCACTGAAGCTTTCTTT
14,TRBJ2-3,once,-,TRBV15,CATSILTGTDTQYF,TGTGCCACCAGCATACTAACAGGGACCGATACGCAGTATTTT
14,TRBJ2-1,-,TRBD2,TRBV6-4,CASSGNGGADEQFF,TGTGCCAGCAGTGGGAACGGGGGGGCCGATGAGCAGTTCTTC
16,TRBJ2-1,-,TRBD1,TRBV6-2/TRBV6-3,CASSPPLDRGKNEQFF,TGTGCCAGCAGTCCCCCTCTCGACAGGGGAAAAAATGAGCAGTTCTTC
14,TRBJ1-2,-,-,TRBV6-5,CASSPPGGYWGYTF,TGTGCCAGCAGCCCCCCGGGGGGGTATTGGGGCTACACCTTC
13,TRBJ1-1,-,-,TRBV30,CAWSVRVPTEAFF,TGTGCCTGGAGTGTACGGGTTCCCACTGAAGCTTTCTTT